These 15 T cell receptor beta chains share one sample of origin, sequenced in a study of human T cells and chemical hapten exposure. A single record per CDR3 protein comes from TCRdb applying MiXCR to the RACE reads. The sample shows approximately 370,000 distinct CDR3 sequences, 4.5% to 7% of them seen only once. Time point indicated: pre-sensitization, week 0. Indicated treatment: therapeutic diphenylcyclopropenone sensitization with weekly scalp DPC. This sample comprised whole blood, obtained in connection with sensitization to the hapten diphenylcyclopropenone (DPC). These TCRs come from a woman aged 18-29 years with alopecia areata. Some clones in this sample may be carry-over from other donors' samples.

This clonotype appeared many times. The chain links TRBV18 to TRBJ2-6, with no clear D. The germline V and J ends were trimmed by 5 bases and 0 bases, with 14 bases remaining between them. CDR3 size: 17 residues. From germline, CDR1 is KGHSH and CDR2 LQKENI. CDR3 loop: CASSFEDAYSGANVLTF. In DNA, the CDR3 is TGTGCCAGCTCATTCGAGGACGCCTACTCTGGGGCCAACGTCCTGACTTTC.

This clonotype has only a few counts. This chain uses TRBV7-2 with TRBJ2-3; weak D call: TRBD1 (7 bases). Trimming shortened V by 5 bases and J by 2 bases, and 17 bases separated the two germline ends. Germline V gene sequence: CDR1 SGHTA, CDR2 FQGNSA. This CDR3 region has 16 residues. CDR3 region: CASSPQGGRVTDTQYF. The CDR3 coding sequence is TGTGCCAGCAGCCCCCAGGGGGGCCGGGTCACAGATACGCAGTATTTT.

This clonotype appeared many times. The V and J genes are TRBV20-1 and TRBJ2-1, with 9 bases aligning to TRBD2. The CDR3 runs to 15 residues. Germline V gene data show CDR1 as DFQATT and CDR2 as SNEGSKA (reference sequence). V lost 2 bases, J lost 4 bases, and 6 bases stayed unmatched. CDR3 loop: CSARSSGGTYNEQFF. The CDR3 nucleotides read TGCAGTGCTAGAAGCAGCGGGGGGACTTACAATGAGCAGTTCTTC.

In this sample, this clonotype turned up many times. This chain joins TRBV20-1 and TRBJ1-2; D is undetermined. The germline V and J ends were trimmed by 2 bases and 3 bases, with 10 bases remaining between them. The CDR3 runs 13 residues. Germline V CDR1 and CDR2: DFQATT, SNEGSKA (reference sequence). In DNA, the CDR3 is TGCAGTGCTAGACCGACTGCTGACTATGGCTACACCTTC. The encoded protein is CSARPTADYGYTF.

This clonotype has a count of ten or more. The gene calls are TRBV6-2 or TRBV6-3 and TRBJ2-7, with D unresolved. Trimming stripped 4 bases from V and 4 bases from J, with 8 bases between. CDR1 MNHEY and CDR2 SVGEGT come from the germline V gene. The CDR3 is 12 residues long. The CDR3 DNA reads TGTGCCAGCAGTTGGCCCGGATACGAGCAGTACTTC. Its translation is CASSWPGYEQYF.

Only a few counts were recorded for this clonotype. The chain has TRBV28 and TRBJ1-2; TRBD1 might be the D (6 bases). The V end lost 5 bases, the J end lost 0 bases, and 16 bases lay between the germline ends. The germline V gene has CDR1 MDHEN and CDR2 SYDVKM. The CDR3 covers 16 residues. In DNA, the CDR3 is TGTGCCAGCAGTCCGGCAGGGGAGAGAACTAACTATGGCTACACCTTC. Residues: CASSPAGERTNYGYTF.

V gene TRBV12-3 or TRBV12-4 combines with J gene TRBJ1-3; 12 bases match TRBD1. The CDR3 contains 15 residues. Trimming cost V 6 bases and J 4 bases; bases outside gene matches: 4. The CDR3 is CASSRDRGQGNTIYF. The CDR3 DNA reads TGTGCCAGCAGCCGGGACAGGGGGCAAGGAAACACCATATATTTT.

This clonotype was counted between two and nine times. This chain links TRBV3-1 with TRBJ2-1, with 9 positions matching TRBD2. Trimming took 0 bases from V and 9 from J; bases not matched to a gene: 9. The length of the CDR3 is 16 residues. Germline V gene sequence: CDR1 LGHDT, CDR2 YNNKEL (reference sequence). The CDR3 coding sequence is TGTGCCAGCAGCCAAGACCTGAGCGGGGGGTCGACTGAGCAGTTCTTC. Protein sequence: CASSQDLSGGSTEQFF.

This clonotype was seen more than once but under ten times. The genes are TRBV10-3 and TRBJ2-3; D unclear. From germline, CDR1 is ENHRY and CDR2 SYGVKD. The CDR3 length is 12 residues. V lost 0 bases and J lost 4, with 2 bases in between. CDR3: CAISESSDTQYF. The CDR3, as DNA: TGTGCCATCAGTGAGTCGTCAGATACGCAGTATTTT.

This clonotype was counted ten times or more. The chain joins TRBV6-2 or TRBV6-3 to TRBJ1-1; no firm D call. The CDR3 is 12 residues long. Looked up from germline, CDR1 is MNHEY and CDR2 is SVGEGT. With 4 bases removed from V and 7 bases from J, the gap between germline ends came to 10 bases. Here the CDR3 DNA reads TGTGCCAGCAGTTCGGGCCGGATTGAAGCTTTCTTT. It yields the protein CASSSGRIEAFF.

This clonotype occurred many times. This rearrangement joins TRBV28 to TRBJ2-7, with a weak D call TRBD1 (5 bases). Trimming removed 2 bases at V and 2 bases at J, with 10 bases between. The CDR3 spans 14 residues. Germline V lookup: CDR1 MDHEN, CDR2 SYDVKM. CDR3 region: CASSLTGETYEQYF. As DNA, the CDR3 is TGTGCCAGCAGTTTAACAGGAGAAACCTACGAGCAGTACTTC.

This clonotype was counted only a few times. The gene calls are TRBV18 and TRBJ2-7; D is perhaps TRBD1 (6 bases). Germline CDR1 is KGHSH and CDR2 is LQKENI. The CDR3 has 19 residues. V shed 1 base and J shed 0 bases, with 22 bases lying between them. For the CDR3, the DNA is TGTGCCAGCTCACCACTTGCCGGAACAGGGCTAAAGAGCTCCTACGAGCAGTACTTC. This sequence encodes CASSPLAGTGLKSSYEQYF.

The rearrangement links TRBV9 to TRBJ2-3; D may be TRBD2 (6 bases). Germline lookup yields CDR1 SGDLS and CDR2 YYNGEE. The V and J ends lost 3 bases and 4 bases respectively, with 12 bases between them. This CDR3 region has 14 residues. The CDR3 region is CASSGTPGADTQYF. DNA of the CDR3: TGTGCCAGCAGCGGGACACCGGGGGCAGATACGCAGTATTTT. Full variable domain (missing parts from reference TRBV9 and TRBJ2-3): DSGVTQTPKHLITATGQRVTLRCSPRSGDLSVYWYQQSLDQGLQFLIQYYNGEERAKGNILERFSAQQFPDLHSELNLSSLELGDSALYFCASSGTPGADTQYFGPGTRLTVL.

The chain recombines TRBV6-2 or TRBV6-3 with TRBJ1-1; D not resolved. Germline V CDR1 and CDR2: MNHEY, SVGEGT. Trimming took 0 bases from V and 4 from J, leaving 12 bases between them. There are 15 residues in the CDR3. Here the CDR3 reads CASSYSGGIRTEAFF. CDR3 in DNA: TGTGCCAGCAGTTACTCGGGAGGGATTCGCACTGAAGCTTTCTTT.

This clonotype was seen many times. In nucleotides, the CDR3 is TGTGCCACCAGTGATTTGACTCAGGGAATCAACGGGGAGCTGTTTTTT. Translating gives CATSDLTQGINGELFF. This sequence joins TRBV24-1 and TRBJ2-2, with D perhaps matching TRBD1 (5 bases). Trimming shortened V by 0 bases and J by 7 bases, and 14 bases separated the two germline ends. Germline-derived CDR1 and CDR2 are KGHDR and SFDVKD. The CDR3 spans 16 residues.